Presented here are 21 T cell receptor beta chains from one specimen sequenced in a study of immune cell composition in non-small cell lung cancer. The assay was immunoSEQ multiplex PCR, and TCRdb's table has in-frame clones only and misses some. The sample lists around 1,900 clones, 75% to 85% occurring once. Normal lung sampling was at least 3 cm from the tumour, as distant as possible. The sample consisted of non-adjacent lung tissue. These receptors came from a human donor with non-small cell lung cancer.

The genes are TRBV5-6 and TRBJ1-1; D is possibly TRBD1 (5 bases). Germline-derived CDR1 and CDR2 are SGHDT and YYEEEE. This CDR3 is 12 amino acids long. V was shortened by 1 base and J by 5 bases, with 6 bases between the two germline ends. The CDR3 DNA is TGTGCCAGCAGCTTGCGGGGGACTGAAGCTTTCTTT. Protein: CASSLRGTEAFF. Supplemented by reference TRBV5-6 and TRBJ1-1, the full variable domain reads DAGVTQSPTHLIKTRGQQVTLRCSPKSGHDTVSWYQQALGQGPQFIFQYYEEEERQRGNFPDRFSGHQFPNYSSELNVNALLLGDSALYLCASSLRGTEAFFGQGTRLTVV.

The gene calls are TRBV18 and TRBJ2-1; perhaps TRBD2 as D (5 bases). Trimming stripped 0 bases from V and 6 bases from J, with 6 bases between. CDR1 KGHSH and CDR2 LQKENI come from the germline V gene. The CDR3 runs to 13 residues. CDR3 in amino acids: CASSPPRGNEQFF. In nucleotides, the CDR3 is TGTGCCAGCTCACCACCCCGGGGCAATGAGCAGTTCTTC.

CDR3 loop: CASGPVPAGQSRANVLTF. Written as DNA, the CDR3 is TGTGCTAGTGGTCCTGTACCTGCAGGACAAAGTCGGGCCAACGTCCTGACTTTC. This rearrangement joins TRBV12-5 to TRBJ2-6; D is possibly TRBD1 (5 bases). There are 18 residues in the CDR3. V shed 5 bases and J shed 5 bases, with 22 bases lying between them. Germline loops: CDR1 LGHNT, CDR2 FRNRAP.

This chain joins TRBV28 and TRBJ2-2; no clear D gene. Trimming shortened V by 1 base and J by 7 bases, and 10 bases separated the two germline ends. The V gene's germline CDR1 is MDHEN and CDR2 SYDVKM. The CDR3 is made up of 14 amino acids. The CDR3 DNA reads TGTGCCAGCAGTTTATCCGGTTCTAGCGGGGAGCTGTTTTTT. Translation: CASSLSGSSGELFF. Full variable domain (rest looked up from reference TRBV28 and TRBJ2-2): DVKVTQSSRYLVKRTGEKVFLECVQDMDHENMFWYRQDPGLGLRLIYFSYDVKMKEKGDIPEGYSVSREKKERFSLILESASTNQTSMYLCASSLSGSSGELFFGEGSRLTVL.

This clone has only a few counts. The J gene is TRBJ1-1, the V gene TRBV5-1; 8 nucleotides agree with TRBD1. Germline CDR1 SGHRS, CDR2 YFSETQ. The length of the CDR3 is 14 residues. Trimming removed 1 base from V and 6 bases from J; junction bases left unmatched: 5. CDR3 in DNA: TGCGCCAGCAGCTTGACAGGGGGAAGCGCTGAAGCTTTCTTT. Encoded protein: CASSLTGGSAEAFF.

The chain recombines TRBV7-2 with TRBJ2-5, with 13 bases that match TRBD2. Per the germline V gene, CDR1 is SGHTA and CDR2 is FQGNSA. This CDR3 contains 16 residues. With 2 bases clipped from V and 5 bases from J, the junction kept 5 bases outside the gene matches. The CDR3 DNA reads TGTGCCAGCAGCTTATTGGGGACTAGCGGGATTGAGACCCAGTACTTC. Translation: CASSLLGTSGIETQYF.

This sequence joins TRBV11-2 and TRBJ2-7; D gene ambiguous. The V gene lost 5 bases and the J gene lost 0 bases, with 8 bases spanning the gap. Germline lookup yields CDR1 SGHAT and CDR2 FQNNGV. The CDR3 has 13 amino acids. CDR3 in amino acids: CASSNKISYEQYF. The DNA for the CDR3 is TGTGCCAGCAGCAACAAAATCTCCTACGAGCAGTACTTC.

Here the CDR3 DNA reads TGTGCCAGCAGCTTATTGTCTAGCGGGGGCGCGATCCAAGAGACCCAGTACTTC. Its translation is CASSLLSSGGAIQETQYF. The chain combines TRBV7-2 with TRBJ2-5; 10 bases agree with TRBD2. Per germline, CDR1 SGHTA and CDR2 FQGNSA. The CDR3 contains 18 residues. Unmatched junction bases numbered 10, after V lost 2 bases and J lost 1 base.

The count of this clone is one. The CDR3 DNA reads as TGTGCCAGCGGAGCGGGCCCCTTGGAAGACCAGTACTTC. Protein sequence: CASGAGPLEDQYF. The chain carries TRBV28 and TRBJ2-5, with D maybe TRBD2 (6 bases). V was trimmed by 8 bases and J by 10 bases, leaving 20 bases between them. Germline CDR1 is MDHEN and CDR2 is SYDVKM. This CDR3 contains 13 residues.

The V gene is TRBV7-2, the J gene TRBJ2-7; perhaps TRBD1 as D (6 bases). This CDR3 has 12 amino acids. V was pared by 4 bases and J by 4 bases, with 8 bases between. Germline V CDR1 and CDR2: SGHTA, FQGNSA. CDR3 sequence reads: CASSWTVYEQYF. DNA of the CDR3: TGTGCCAGCAGCTGGACAGTTTACGAGCAGTACTTC.

The rearrangement uses TRBV29-1 and TRBJ2-1, with D maybe TRBD2 (6 bases). This CDR3 has 13 residues. Germline loops: CDR1 SQVTM, CDR2 ANQGSEA. V was clipped by 6 bases and J by 11 bases, with 20 bases between them. The CDR3 region has the DNA TGCAGCGTCAGACCTCCAGGGACTCCCCAGCAGTTCTTC. It specifies CSVRPPGTPQQFF.

V is TRBV7-9 and J is TRBJ2-1; D may be TRBD1 (6 bases). CDR1 SEHNR and CDR2 FQNEAQ come from the germline V gene (reference sequence). This CDR3 spans 16 amino acids. The V end was cut by 5 bases, the J end by 10 bases, with 24 bases between. CDR3 sequence (DNA): TGTGCCAGCAGCCAGGACAGTTGGCAGCTACAATCCGAGCAGTTCTTC. It codes for CASSQDSWQLQSEQFF.

The chain employs TRBV27 and TRBJ2-2, with TRBD2 matching over 15 bases. V lost 4 bases, J lost 5 bases, and 23 bases stayed unmatched. The V gene's germline CDR1 is MNHEY and CDR2 SMNVEV (reference sequence). This CDR3 contains 23 residues. The CDR3 bases are TGTGCCAGCAGTTCCCTGGGATCGGAAGGACTAGCGGGAGGGCCCGGGAGAACCGGGGAGCTGTTTTTT. Translated: CASSSLGSEGLAGGPGRTGELFF.

The rearrangement joins TRBV7-2 to TRBJ1-4, with D perhaps matching TRBD1 (5 bases). The CDR3 length is 17 residues. CDR1 SGHTA and CDR2 FQGNSA come from the germline V gene. V was clipped by 0 bases and J by 0 bases, with 11 bases between them. The CDR3, as DNA: TGTGCCAGCAGCTTAGCCGGCGGGGGTACAACTAATGAAAAACTGTTTTTT. Amino acid sequence: CASSLAGGGTTNEKLFF. The variable domain in full, completed from reference TRBV7-2 and TRBJ1-4, reads GAGVSQSPSNKVTEKGKDVELRCDPISGHTALYWYRQSLGQGLEFLIYFQGNSAPDKSGLPSDRFSAERTGGSVSTLTIQRTQQEDSAVYLCASSLAGGGTTNEKLFFGSGTQLSVL.

The V call is TRBV30, the J call TRBJ2-2; D is perhaps TRBD1 (5 bases). This CDR3 comprises 13 residues. Germline V gene data show CDR1 as GTSNPN and CDR2 as SVGIG (reference sequence). V gave up 3 bases and J gave up 4 bases, with 9 bases separating them. The DNA of the CDR3 is TGTGCCTGGAGCGTTGACAGCACCGGGGAGCTGTTTTTT. Translated: CAWSVDSTGELFF.

This clone was detected only a few times. The gene calls are TRBV19 and TRBJ1-4, with D perhaps matching TRBD1 (6 bases). The CDR3 sequence is 13 residues long. Trimming cost V 8 bases and J 8 bases, with 15 bases left between them. Germline V gives CDR1 LNHDA, CDR2 SQIVND (reference sequence). CDR3 sequence reads: CASSQGWKEKLFF. As DNA, the CDR3 is TGTGCCAGTTCACAGGGTTGGAAGGAAAAACTGTTTTTT.

The chain couples TRBV19 to TRBJ1-5; D perhaps matches TRBD1 (5 bases). V gave up 6 bases and J gave up 4 bases, with 13 bases separating them. Looked up from germline, CDR1 is LNHDA and CDR2 is SQIVND (reference sequence). The CDR3 has 14 residues. This CDR3 is CASRFREVNQPQHF. CDR3 sequence (DNA): TGTGCCAGTAGATTCAGGGAGGTGAATCAGCCCCAGCATTTT.

This chain connects TRBV9 to TRBJ1-3; D unclear. Germline CDR1 and CDR2: SGDLS and YYNGEE. The V end was cut by 3 bases, the J end by 0 bases, with 7 bases between. The CDR3 is 14 residues long. CDR3 amino acids: CASSAFVSGNTIYF. Written as DNA, the CDR3 is TGTGCCAGCAGCGCCTTCGTCTCTGGAAACACCATATATTTT.

This clone occurred a few times. The chain has TRBV6-1 and TRBJ1-3; D is unresolved. In germline, CDR1 is MNHNS, CDR2 SASEGT. This CDR3 region has 14 residues. V lost 2 bases and J lost 3, with 8 bases in between. CDR3 region: CASSERLLGNTIYF. The CDR3 DNA reads as TGTGCCAGCAGTGAACGACTGCTTGGAAACACCATATATTTT.

The chain links TRBV5-4 to TRBJ2-5; D is unresolved. Germline V gene data show CDR1 as SGHNT and CDR2 as YYREEE (reference sequence). Trimming took off 0 bases at V and 5 bases at J, with 11 bases between the two ends. CDR3 length: 14 residues. As DNA, the CDR3 is TGTGCCAGCAGCTTGGTCTCTCGCCAGGAGACCCAGTACTTC. Encoded protein: CASSLVSRQETQYF.

The V and J genes are TRBV19 and TRBJ2-1; TRBD1 might be the D (6 bases). CDR3 length: 16 residues. CDR1 LNHDA and CDR2 SQIVND come from the germline V gene (reference sequence). V shed 5 bases and J shed 3 bases, with 17 bases lying between them. The CDR3 loop reads CASSSPGTGNYNEQFF. CDR3 nucleotide sequence: TGTGCCAGTAGTTCCCCTGGCACAGGGAACTACAATGAGCAGTTCTTC. The variable domain in full, completed from reference TRBV19 and TRBJ2-1, reads DGGITQSPKYLFRKEGQNVTLSCEQNLNHDAMYWYRQDPGQGLRLIYYSQIVNDFQKGDIAEGYSVSREKKESFPLTVTSAQKNPTAFYLCASSSPGTGNYNEQFFGPGTRLTVL.